This T cell receptor (beta chain) emerged from a study of T cell responses to AZD1222 COVID-19 vaccine. Study information: It was second doses at about 4 or about 12 weeks that were pooled. Study outcomes and limitations: Breadth and depth of Spike-specific TCRs rose after two AZD1222 doses. Only after the peak T cell response were repertoires sampled. Baseline seropositives among AZD1222 recipients totaled only five to seven.

The CDR3 has 15 amino acids. Germline CDR1 and CDR2: KGHSH and LQKENI. V lost 4 bases and J lost 1, with 13 bases in between. About this clone itself: What it binds is not known.

Assay used: immunoSEQ multiplex PCR; TCRdb lists only in-frame clones, some missing. The sample has about 110,000 clones, roughly 90% seen once. The TCR sequence derives from an adult in good health. Sequencing used peripheral blood, obtained on day 0 of AZD1222 vaccination. The chain employs TRBV18 and TRBJ1-1; tentative D call: TRBD1 (6 bases). The DNA for the CDR3 is TGTGCCAGCTCACGAACGGGGGGCAAGAACACTGAAGCTTTCTTT. Its protein product is CASSRTGGKNTEAFF.